This T cell receptor (beta chain) was identified during a study of metastatic and nonmetastatic thyroid tumors (TCRdb year 2020). Regarding the complete study: Repertoires from peripheral blood and from tumor or nodule tissue samples of malignant and benign thyroid patients were compared.

The sample holds many counts of this clone. Which antigen it targets is not known. Per-base quality was not reported, and no clone a single base away is much larger than it. On the study overall, not on this receptor specifically: In both blood and tumor samples, malignant tumors were reported to have significantly higher TCR beta diversity than benign nodules.

The method was PCR. Sequencing was performed on an Illumina HiSeq 4000. High-throughput sequencing was used to profile the TCR beta-chain CDR3 region of every patient. Turning to the authors' computational methods: Drawing on CDR3 differences between clinicopathological groups, the researchers built a classifier meant to tell apart patients with distant-metastatic papillary thyroid cancer. The Shannon index was used to measure repertoire diversity, and the Morisita-Horn index was used to measure how similar tumor and blood repertoires were. TCRdb reran the public reads through fastp at Q25 and MiXCR, keeping productive beta chains. These V and J calls derive from TCRdb rather than the authors' analysis. For this sample the table gives 35,000 to 40,000 clones, of which around a sixth were detected only once. 9.9% of the sample is held by the ten biggest clonotypes. Reading the germline V gene gives CDR1 SGHVS and CDR2 FQNEAQ. V is clipped by 5 bases and J by 4 bases, and the sequence between their germline boundaries is 27 bases long. Reading from cysteine to phenylalanine, the CDR3 counts 19 amino acids. The only DNA kept is the CDR3, 57 bases in frame from the first base.

None of the patients had been given any treatment before thyroid surgery. Using T-cell receptor beta sequencing, the study looked back at clinical samples from patients collected from about 2011 to 2018. This clonotype was obtained from a female donor with papillary thyroid cancer or a benign thyroid nodule (not recorded which). Some clones in this sample may be carry-over from other donors' samples. Sample: tumor tissue. Recombination joined TRBV7-8 with TRBJ2-1, with TRBD1 as a weak D call on 6 bases. The nucleotide sequence reads TGTGCCAGCAGCATCAGGGGAATCATATCTAGGATTGGGTACAATGAGCAGTTCTTC. The resulting protein is CASSIRGIISRIGYNEQFF.